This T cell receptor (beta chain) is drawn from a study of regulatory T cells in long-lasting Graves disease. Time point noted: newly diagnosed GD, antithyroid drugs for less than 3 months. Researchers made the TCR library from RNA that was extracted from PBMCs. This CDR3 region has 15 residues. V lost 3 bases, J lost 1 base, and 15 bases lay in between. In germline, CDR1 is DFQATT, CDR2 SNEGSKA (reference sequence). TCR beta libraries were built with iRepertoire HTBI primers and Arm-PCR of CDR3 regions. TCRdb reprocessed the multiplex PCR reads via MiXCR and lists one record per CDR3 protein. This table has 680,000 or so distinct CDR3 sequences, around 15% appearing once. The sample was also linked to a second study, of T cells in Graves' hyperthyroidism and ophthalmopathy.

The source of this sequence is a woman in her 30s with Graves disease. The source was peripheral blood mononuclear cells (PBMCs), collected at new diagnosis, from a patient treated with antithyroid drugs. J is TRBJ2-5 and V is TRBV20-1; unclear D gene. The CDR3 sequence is CSARMGFYGQETQYF. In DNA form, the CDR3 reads TGCAGTGCTAGGATGGGTTTCTATGGCCAAGAGACCCAGTACTTC.